The 28 T cell receptor beta chains listed next were all sequenced from one sample in a study of shared clonotypes between healthy human individuals. Naive CD8 cells lacked CD45RO and underwent positive selection for CCR7, leaving out terminally differentiated effector memory CD45RA+ cells. Clones were sequenced by immunoSEQ multiplex PCR, and TCRdb holds only the in-frame ones, with some missing. The sample holds hundreds of thousands of clones; around 96% are singletons and the top ten take over 0.095%. Sample: naive CD8+ T cells sorted from blood. These receptors originate from a woman aged 30 to 39 in good health.

In its sample, this clone was seen once. V is TRBV7-6 and J is TRBJ2-7; 9 bases map to TRBD2. Per germline, CDR1 SGHVS and CDR2 FNYEAQ. V dropped 5 bases and J dropped 6; count of bases not matched to a gene: 5. The CDR3 is 13 residues long. The CDR3, as DNA: TGTGCCAGCAGCGCGGGAGGGGGAGGCGAGCAGTACTTC. Translating gives CASSAGGGGEQYF.

V is TRBV28 and J is TRBJ1-3; no clear D gene. This CDR3 has 14 residues. The V end was cut by 5 bases, the J end by 4 bases, with 12 bases between. Germline V gives CDR1 MDHEN, CDR2 SYDVKM. The CDR3 region has the DNA TGTGCCAGCAGTCTCGGGTCGTGGGGAAACACCATATATTTT. Translating it yields CASSLGSWGNTIYF. The full variable domain, completed using reference TRBV28 and TRBJ1-3, is DVKVTQSSRYLVKRTGEKVFLECVQDMDHENMFWYRQDPGLGLRLIYFSYDVKMKEKGDIPEGYSVSREKKERFSLILESASTNQTSMYLCASSLGSWGNTIYFGEGSWLTVV.

V and J are TRBV19 and TRBJ2-3; D is unclear. The CDR3 is 16 amino acids. Between the trimmed V and J ends, which lost 3 bases and 0 bases, there was a span of 13 bases. Per the germline V gene, CDR1 is LNHDA and CDR2 is SQIVND (reference sequence). The CDR3: CASSIGSVPSTDTQYF. DNA of the CDR3: TGTGCCAGTAGTATTGGCAGCGTTCCTAGCACAGATACGCAGTATTTT.

The rearrangement links TRBV27 to TRBJ2-1; no clear D gene. Trimming took off 0 bases at V and 5 bases at J, with 20 bases between the two ends. The CDR3 runs to 18 residues. Germline CDR1 is MNHEY and CDR2 is SMNVEV (reference sequence). CDR3 protein: CASSLSNGRNPFDNEQFF. The CDR3 nucleotides are TGTGCCAGCAGTTTATCGAACGGCCGCAACCCTTTCGACAATGAGCAGTTCTTC.

The V call is TRBV5-1, the J call TRBJ1-1, with a possible D match to TRBD1 (5 bases). This CDR3 has 15 amino acids. The germline V gene has CDR1 SGHRS and CDR2 YFSETQ. The ends were cut back, 3 bases at V and 7 bases at J, with 19 bases in the middle. The CDR3: CASSSGVGGRGEAFF. CDR3 nucleotides: TGCGCCAGCAGCTCGGGCGTTGGGGGAAGGGGTGAAGCTTTCTTT. Supplemented by reference TRBV5-1 and TRBJ1-1, the full variable domain reads KAGVTQTPRYLIKTRGQQVTLSCSPISGHRSVSWYQQTPGQGLQFLFEYFSETQRNKGNFPGRFSGRQFSNSRSEMNVSTLELGDSALYLCASSSGVGGRGEAFFGQGTRLTVV.

The chain has TRBV29-1 and TRBJ2-1; possibly TRBD2 for D (5 bases). V shed 1 base and J shed 1 base, with 14 bases lying between them. Germline assignment: CDR1 SQVTM and CDR2 ANQGSEA. This CDR3 has 16 amino acids. The CDR3 nucleotides are TGCAGCGTTGAAGGCGTAAGCGGAAAATCCTACAATGAGCAGTTCTTC. Translating it yields CSVEGVSGKSYNEQFF.

The V call is TRBV28, the J call TRBJ2-2; 12 positions match TRBD2. This CDR3 comprises 18 residues. Germline V gives CDR1 MDHEN, CDR2 SYDVKM. V lost 3 bases and J lost 4; bases outside the gene matches: 9. The CDR3: CASSFGLAGGPGTGELFF. The CDR3 DNA reads TGTGCCAGCAGTTTCGGGCTAGCGGGAGGGCCGGGCACCGGGGAGCTGTTTTTT.

On this clone: This sample also contains other DNA sequences that code for the same CDR3. V and J are TRBV5-6 and TRBJ2-2, with 10 nucleotides matching TRBD2. Germline V gene data show CDR1 as SGHDT and CDR2 as YYEEEE. CDR3 length: 16 residues. J was trimmed by 4 bases and V by 0 bases; bases with no gene match: 3. The CDR3 spells CASSLGLAGVTGELFF. The CDR3, as DNA: TGTGCCAGCAGCTTGGGCCTAGCGGGAGTCACCGGGGAGCTGTTTTTT. The variable domain in full, with the rest retrieved from reference TRBV5-6 and TRBJ2-2, is DAGVTQSPTHLIKTRGQQVTLRCSPKSGHDTVSWYQQALGQGPQFIFQYYEEEERQRGNFPDRFSGHQFPNYSSELNVNALLLGDSALYLCASSLGLAGVTGELFFGEGSRLTVL.

About this clone: The sample holds other DNA sequences that translate to the same CDR3. The J gene is TRBJ1-1, the V gene TRBV6-4; D gene unclear. The germline V gene encodes CDR1 MRHNA and CDR2 SNTAGT. The CDR3 contains 13 residues. Trimming took 4 bases from V and 1 from J, leaving 7 bases between them. The CDR3, as DNA: TGTGCCAGCAGTGCAGGAAAGAACACTGAAGCTTTCTTT. Translation: CASSAGKNTEAFF.

The chain carries TRBV7-3 and TRBJ2-2; 11 bases align to TRBD2. Germline V CDR1 and CDR2: SGHTA, FQGTGA. The CDR3 covers 17 residues. The V gene end was trimmed by 5 bases and the J gene end by 0 bases; junction bases not matched to a gene: 5. The CDR3 is CASSIGTSGSNTGELFF. Written as DNA, the CDR3 is TGTGCCAGCAGCATCGGGACTAGCGGCTCGAACACCGGGGAGCTGTTTTTT. The full variable domain, rest sourced from reference TRBV7-3 and TRBJ2-2, is GAGVSQTPSNKVTEKGKYVELRCDPISGHTALYWYRQSLGQGPEFLIYFQGTGAADDSGLPNDRFFAVRPEGSVSTLKIQRTERGDSAVYLCASSIGTSGSNTGELFFGEGSRLTVL.

V and J are TRBV7-9 and TRBJ1-1, with D unclear. The CDR3 has 13 amino acids. The germline gives CDR1 SEHNR, CDR2 FQNEAQ (reference sequence). Trimming removed 3 bases at V and 8 bases at J, with 13 bases between. The CDR3 loop is CASSFSERGEAFF. The CDR3 coding sequence is TGTGCCAGCAGCTTTAGCGAGCGAGGGGAAGCTTTCTTT.

Here the CDR3 reads CSARLVTEAFF. The CDR3, as DNA: TGCAGTGCTAGACTGGTCACTGAAGCTTTCTTT. The V and J genes are TRBV20-1 and TRBJ1-1; D is uncertain. The V end lost 2 bases, the J end lost 4 bases, and 5 bases lay between the germline ends. CDR3 length: 11 residues. Germline V gives CDR1 DFQATT, CDR2 SNEGSKA (reference sequence).

With respect to this clone: The same CDR3 can be traced to other DNA sequences in this sample. The chain combines TRBV5-1 with TRBJ2-7, with D perhaps matching TRBD2 (5 bases). The V gene lost 0 bases and the J gene lost 1 base, with 5 bases spanning the gap. The CDR3 totals 13 residues. The germline gives CDR1 SGHRS, CDR2 YFSETQ. CDR3 sequence reads: CASSLAGSYEQYF. The CDR3 DNA reads as TGCGCCAGCAGCTTGGCGGGATCCTACGAGCAGTACTTC.

This clone was recorded a few times. The genes are TRBV6-1 and TRBJ1-2; perhaps TRBD1 as D (6 bases). The V gene lost 2 bases and the J gene lost 4 bases, with 20 bases spanning the gap. The length of the CDR3 is 17 residues. The germline V gene has CDR1 MNHNS and CDR2 SASEGT. DNA of the CDR3: TGTGCCAGCAGTGAAAGGGAAGGGGGGCTCCTGTTCTATGGCTACACCTTC. Its protein is CASSEREGGLLFYGYTF.

This sequence joins TRBV6-5 and TRBJ2-7; possible D gene TRBD1, 7 bases. This CDR3 spans 13 amino acids. The ends were cut back, 2 bases at V and 6 bases at J, with 11 bases in the middle. Germline values: CDR1 MNHEY, CDR2 SVGAGI. The CDR3 reads CASSYARGVEQYF. The CDR3 nucleotides are TGTGCCAGCAGTTACGCCAGGGGGGTCGAGCAGTACTTC.

The rearrangement uses TRBV9 and TRBJ1-1, with no clear D. Trimming removed 4 bases at V and 8 bases at J, with 15 bases between. This CDR3 has 13 amino acids. Germline CDR1 and CDR2: SGDLS and YYNGEE. The CDR3 region has the DNA TGTGCCAGCAGCACTAGTAACGAACGGGAAGCTTTCTTT. It specifies CASSTSNEREAFF.

This chain joins TRBV28 and TRBJ1-2; D remains unclear. The germline V gene has CDR1 MDHEN and CDR2 SYDVKM. The germline V and J ends were trimmed by 5 bases and 5 bases, with 12 bases remaining between them. This CDR3 spans 13 amino acids. The CDR3 is CASSPARRYGYTF. In DNA, the CDR3 is TGTGCCAGCAGTCCTGCCCGGAGGTATGGCTACACCTTC.

CDR3 nucleotides: TGTGCCAGCAGCTTGGGGATTTTAACTGTCAATGAGCAGTTCTTC. Its protein product is CASSLGILTVNEQFF. The chain recombines TRBV5-8 with TRBJ2-1; D not certain. The CDR3 extends over 15 amino acids. CDR1 is SGHTS, CDR2 YDEGEE, per germline. Trimming cost V 0 bases and J 6 bases, with 13 bases left between them.

This sequence joins TRBV6-4 and TRBJ2-7; D is possibly TRBD1 (5 bases). The ends were cut back, 3 bases at V and 0 bases at J, with 15 bases in the middle. This CDR3 is built from 16 residues. Germline assignment: CDR1 MRHNA and CDR2 SNTAGT. CDR3 sequence reads: CASSEPRGLFSYEQYF. CDR3 nucleotide sequence: TGTGCCAGCAGTGAACCTAGGGGCTTGTTCTCCTACGAGCAGTACTTC.

This rearrangement joins TRBV19 to TRBJ1-4; no firm D call. Germline V gene data show CDR1 as LNHDA and CDR2 as SQIVND (reference sequence). The ends were cut back, 10 bases at V and 0 bases at J, with 6 bases in the middle. This CDR3 has 12 residues. The CDR3 protein is CATRSTNEKLFF. As DNA, the CDR3 is TGTGCCACCAGGTCAACTAATGAAAAACTGTTTTTT.

The chain employs TRBV27 and TRBJ2-1, with 9 positions matching TRBD2. The CDR3 covers 16 residues. Germline CDR1 is MNHEY and CDR2 is SMNVEV (reference sequence). The V segment lost 1 base and the J segment 9 bases; nucleotides outside the gene matches: 10. The CDR3 protein is CASSLYSGASGIEQFF. DNA of the CDR3: TGTGCCAGCAGTTTATACTCCGGGGCTAGCGGGATTGAGCAGTTCTTC.

This chain connects TRBV28 to TRBJ2-7; 8 bases agree with TRBD2. Germline V gene sequence: CDR1 MDHEN, CDR2 SYDVKM. V dropped 2 bases and J dropped 5; count of bases not matched to a gene: 5. The CDR3 length is 14 residues. The CDR3: CASSLAGGTDEQYF. CDR3 bases: TGTGCCAGCAGTTTAGCGGGAGGTACTGACGAGCAGTACTTC. The full variable domain, completed using reference TRBV28 and TRBJ2-7, is DVKVTQSSRYLVKRTGEKVFLECVQDMDHENMFWYRQDPGLGLRLIYFSYDVKMKEKGDIPEGYSVSREKKERFSLILESASTNQTSMYLCASSLAGGTDEQYFGPGTRLTVT.

The chain has TRBV4-1 and TRBJ2-5; D possibly corresponds to TRBD2 (6 bases). V lost 1 base to trimming and J lost 11 bases, with 14 bases between them. The CDR3 runs to 13 residues. Germline assignment: CDR1 MGHRA and CDR2 YSYEKL. The CDR3 DNA sequence: TGCGCCAGCAGCCAAGTAGGCGCCCGGGAGCAGTACTTC. Amino acid sequence: CASSQVGAREQYF.

This clone was detected only once. J is TRBJ2-3 and V is TRBV27; the match to TRBD2 covers 15 bases. Germline V gene lookup returns CDR1 MNHEY and CDR2 SMNVEV (reference sequence). The V segment lost 4 bases and the J segment 2 bases; nucleotides outside the gene matches: 1. This CDR3 has 16 residues. Here the CDR3 reads CASSWTSGRVTDTQYF. CDR3 nucleotide sequence: TGTGCCAGCAGTTGGACTAGCGGGAGGGTCACAGATACGCAGTATTTT.

The V gene is TRBV28, the J gene TRBJ1-1; 7 nucleotides line up with TRBD1. This CDR3 comprises 15 residues. J was trimmed by 5 bases and V by 4 bases; bases with no gene match: 10. Germline CDR1 reads MDHEN; CDR2 reads SYDVKM. The CDR3: CASSSQETGRTEAFF. CDR3 sequence (DNA): TGTGCCAGCAGTTCTCAAGAGACAGGGAGGACTGAAGCTTTCTTT.

On this clone: A junction boundary mismatches the germline segment, possibly from a read error. The same CDR3 is also encoded by other DNA sequences in this sample. The genes are TRBV19 and TRBJ2-7; maybe TRBD2 (5 bases). The CDR3 spans 15 residues. CDR1 is LNHDA and CDR2 is SQIVND in the germline V gene (reference sequence). CDR3 nucleotide sequence: TGCGCCAGTAGAGGAGGACCGGGATCTACTTACGAGCAGTACTTC. Translation: CASRGGPGSTYEQYF.

The chain uses TRBV11-2 and TRBJ2-7; possible D gene TRBD2, 6 bases. This CDR3 spans 14 amino acids. Trimming shortened V by 4 bases and J by 3 bases, and 13 bases separated the two germline ends. CDR1 is SGHAT and CDR2 is FQNNGV in the germline V gene. CDR3 in amino acids: CASSWRDGNYEQYF. The CDR3 DNA is TGTGCCAGCAGCTGGCGGGACGGAAACTACGAGCAGTACTTC.

The V gene is TRBV21-1, the J gene TRBJ2-5; TRBD2 is taken as the D call from the table, unchecked against the DNA. TRBV21-1 is noted as a pseudogene. The CDR3 contains 8 residues. CDR3 amino acids: CASTRQYF. DNA of the CDR3: TGTGCCAGCACCCGTCAGTACTTC.